The 15 T cell receptor beta chains in this list originate from one sample, sequenced in a study of cytomegalovirus exposure and HLA in healthy donors. The PCR employed 60 Vbeta primers together with 13 Jbeta primers. Only in-frame clones appear in the TCRdb table, and some are missing; sequencing was by immunoSEQ multiplex PCR. The sample yields about 160,000 clones, about 80% seen once. Sequencing input: PBMCs. These receptors all stem from a woman aged 45-65 years in good health and CMV-seropositive.

The rearrangement joins TRBV9 to TRBJ2-1; unclear D gene. The CDR3 length is 13 residues. Germline CDR1 and CDR2: SGDLS and YYNGEE. The ends were cut back, 0 bases at V and 10 bases at J, with 11 bases in the middle. CDR3 in DNA: TGTGCCAGCAGCGTAGAGGTCAACGGGGAGCAGTTCTTC. Encoded protein: CASSVEVNGEQFF.

This clone was recorded only once. This chain uses TRBV5-1 with TRBJ2-3; D remains unclear. Looked up from germline, CDR1 is SGHRS and CDR2 is YFSETQ. Trimming took 0 bases from V and 3 from J, leaving 11 bases between them. CDR3 length: 15 residues. CDR3 DNA sequence: TGCGCCAGCAGCTTGGCCGTGGGCGAGACAGATACGCAGTATTTT. Its protein is CASSLAVGETDTQYF.

The chain is built from TRBV6-1 and TRBJ1-2; D is ambiguous. V gave up 4 bases and J gave up 4 bases, with 13 bases separating them. CDR3 length equals 14 residues. Germline values: CDR1 MNHNS, CDR2 SASEGT. The CDR3 DNA follows: TGTGCCAGCAGTGGCCTAGGACTGAGCTATGGCTACACCTTC. Protein: CASSGLGLSYGYTF.

V is TRBV10-2 and J is TRBJ1-1, with 7 bases matching TRBD1. The CDR3 runs 15 residues. Trimming cost V 2 bases and J 1 base; bases outside gene matches: 4. Germline V CDR1 and CDR2: WSHSY, SAAADI. The DNA for the CDR3 is TGCGCCAGCAGTGAGCTAGGGACAGAGAACACTGAAGCTTTCTTT. Protein sequence: CASSELGTENTEAFF.

The rearrangement joins TRBV4-1 to TRBJ1-6; TRBD1 matches at 8 bases. The CDR3 extends over 15 amino acids. Germline CDR1 is MGHRA and CDR2 is YSYEKL. Germline trimming cut 2 bases from V and 7 bases from J; bases unmatched to any gene: 4. The CDR3 loop is CASSQPQGGNSPLHF. The CDR3 DNA follows: TGCGCCAGCAGCCAACCACAGGGGGGAAATTCACCCCTCCACTTT.

The V call is TRBV7-9, the J call TRBJ1-5; a weak D match, TRBD1 (5 bases). Germline V gives CDR1 SEHNR, CDR2 FQNEAQ (reference sequence). The V end lost 6 bases, the J end lost 6 bases, and 18 bases lay between the germline ends. The CDR3 is 15 residues long. CDR3 sequence: CASSLGGVTGQPQHF. The CDR3 DNA reads as TGTGCCAGCAGTTTGGGGGGGGTTACGGGTCAGCCCCAGCATTTT.

The CDR3 nucleotides are TGTGCCAGCTCGCTAGCTAGTGACAGGGCCTACGAGCAGTACTTC. Translated, it gives CASSLASDRAYEQYF. This chain joins TRBV18 and TRBJ2-7; TRBD1 matches at 7 bases. This CDR3 has 15 residues. The germline V gene has CDR1 KGHSH and CDR2 LQKENI. J gave up 2 bases and V 6 bases, and 10 bases lay outside the gene matches.

The chain uses TRBV5-1 and TRBJ2-2; 14 bases agree with TRBD2. The CDR3 is made up of 17 amino acids. Unmatched junction bases numbered 7, after V lost 4 bases and J lost 5 bases. CDR1 and CDR2 (germline): SGHRS, YFSETQ. In nucleotides, the CDR3 is TGCGCCAGCAGCACCGGACTAGCGGGGGGATTTACCGGGGAGCTGTTTTTT. This gives the protein CASSTGLAGGFTGELFF.

This chain connects TRBV6-5 to TRBJ2-1; 13 bases align to TRBD2. CDR3 size: 14 residues. Germline V gives CDR1 MNHEY, CDR2 SVGAGI. V was pared by 2 bases and J by 9 bases, with 1 base of the junction left unmatched. The CDR3 sequence: CASSYGLAGVEQFF. In DNA, the CDR3 is TGTGCCAGCAGTTACGGACTAGCGGGAGTTGAGCAGTTCTTC.

The chain joins TRBV5-5 to TRBJ2-5; 8 nucleotides match TRBD1. Per germline, CDR1 SGHKS and CDR2 YYEKEE (reference sequence). CDR3 size: 16 residues. The J segment lost 4 bases and the V segment lost 5 bases, leaving 13 bases of the junction unmatched. CDR3 loop: CASRTPGGMGGETQYF. In DNA form, the CDR3 reads TGTGCCAGCAGGACCCCAGGGGGCATGGGAGGAGAGACCCAGTACTTC.

CDR3 DNA sequence: TGTGCCAGCTCACCTTCCTCGGGTAAAGGCTACACCTTC. Translating gives CASSPSSGKGYTF. The chain carries TRBV18 and TRBJ1-2; no definite D call. CDR1 and CDR2 from the germline V gene are KGHSH and LQKENI. This CDR3 region has 13 residues. Trimming shortened V by 3 bases and J by 8 bases, and 13 bases separated the two germline ends.

This clone turned up a few times. The chain couples TRBV29-1 to TRBJ2-5; 9 nucleotides match TRBD1. The CDR3 extends over 16 amino acids. After removal of 2 bases from V and 0 bases from J, the junction contained 7 bases not matched to a gene. The germline V gene has CDR1 SQVTM and CDR2 ANQGSEA. CDR3: CSVERRRDRDQETQYF. CDR3 in DNA: TGCAGCGTTGAAAGAAGAAGGGACAGGGACCAAGAGACCCAGTACTTC. The entire variable domain, with the rest obtained from reference TRBV29-1 and TRBJ2-5, is as follows: SAVISQKPSRDICQRGTSLTIQCQVDSQVTMMFWYRQQPGQSLTLIATANQGSEATYESGFVIDKFPISRPNLTFSTLTVSNMSPEDSSIYLCSVERRRDRDQETQYFGPGTRLLVL.

The CDR3 reads CASSRRTGDGEQFF. CDR3 nucleotide sequence: TGTGCCAGCAGCCGTCGGACAGGGGACGGTGAGCAGTTCTTC. The chain has TRBV4-2 and TRBJ2-1, with 9 bases lining up with TRBD1. This CDR3 contains 14 residues. Per the germline V gene, CDR1 is LGHNA and CDR2 is YNFKEQ. The V segment lost 4 bases and the J segment 9 bases; nucleotides outside the gene matches: 7.

The chain is built from TRBV10-3 and TRBJ2-3; D remains unclear. This CDR3 contains 16 residues. V lost 4 bases to trimming and J lost 0 bases, with 14 bases between them. CDR1 is ENHRY, CDR2 SYGVKD, per germline. CDR3 sequence: CAISVGSLHSTDTQYF. The CDR3 bases are TGTGCCATCAGTGTCGGGTCACTACATAGCACAGATACGCAGTATTTT.

The chain carries TRBV7-3 and TRBJ2-1; D call uncertain. The ends were cut back, 7 bases at V and 1 base at J, with 11 bases in the middle. Germline CDR1 SGHTA, CDR2 FQGTGA. The CDR3 totals 14 residues. The CDR3 bases are TGTGCCAGCATGCGCGACTCTTCCTACAATGAGCAGTTCTTC. Translated, it gives CASMRDSSYNEQFF.